This T cell receptor (beta chain) was found in a study of T cells in tuberculosis (dated by TCRdb to the late 2010s). Regarding the research as a whole: The study combined CD1B tetramers and high-throughput TCR immunosequencing to characterize T cells specific for the mycobacterial lipid antigen glucose monomycolate (GMM). PBMC from patients with active tuberculosis were archived either before the start of standard anti-tuberculosis treatment or within 7 days of starting that treatment. A South African clinical cohort compared IGRA-negative adolescents, IGRA-positive adolescents with latent tuberculosis and adults with active tuberculosis, approximately ten per group.

Results and caveats for the whole study, not just this receptor: Clinical samples were selected based on the availability of cryopreserved specimens, with adults included as active tuberculosis cases and adolescents included as controls. An accuracy of 85% to 90% (AUROC roughly 0.87) was reached by a classifier using the diverse GMM-specific repertoire, compared with under 75% accuracy when GEM motif frequencies were used. The smaller NN-distances in active tuberculosis patients were driven in part by shorter CDR3-alpha lengths, while the difference seen for TCR-beta was not statistically significant. Active tuberculosis TCR-alpha repertoires showed smaller mean NN-distances to GMM-specific TCRs than IGRA-negative controls, suggesting clonal expansion of these TCRs.

There are 15 amino acids in the CDR3, from cysteine to phenylalanine inclusive. Only the CDR3 DNA is retained, 45 bases long and in frame from the first base. CDR1 and CDR2, per the germline V gene, are SGHRS and YFSETQ. The junction shows trimming of 0 bases on V and 2 bases on J, plus 12 bases between the germline ends. TCR libraries were generated with the immunoSEQ multiplex PCR assay, using TCR-beta and/or TCR-alpha/delta assays for each sample. The amplified TCR libraries were sequenced using the Illumina high-throughput platform. In the authors' own workflow: Clustering and dimensionality reduction relied on pairwise TCRdist distances among GMM-specific receptors from T cells that were either sorted ex vivo or expanded in vitro. Each clinical repertoire was scored by mean NN-distance, the average TCRdist to the nearest 10% of tetramer-positive reference sequences. GEM TCR motif frequency was calculated as the fraction of unique TCRs that matched known GEM sequences by V/J usage and CDR3 length. Active tuberculosis was classified by linear discriminant analysis with leave-one-out cross-validation, implemented in scikit-learn. This immuneACCESS table, as held by TCRdb, lists in-frame sequences with V and J called but not all clones. Of the missing ones, under half trace to an unresolved V gene in checked studies; the others have no known cause. From that table come the V and J calls and clone size; the DNA was used to work out D and trimming. For this sample there are roughly 10,000 clones; approximately 94% appear just once. The ten largest clonotypes hold approximately 12% of the sample.

The patients with active tuberculosis were newly diagnosed, HIV-seronegative South African adults aged 18 years or older. Confirmation of active tuberculosis was obtained by positive sputum smear microscopy and/or positive M. tuberculosis culture. Immunosequencing of unsorted cryopreserved PBMC covered, on average, around 100,000 T cells per clinical donor. Comments on this clone: Its antigen remains undetermined. Per-nucleotide qualities are absent, and no much larger clonotype sits a single base away.

The V and J genes are TRBV5-1 and TRBJ2-7; tentative D gene TRBD2, with 5 bases matching. The sample consisted of PBMCs. The clonotype originates from an adult with tuberculosis. The CDR3 corresponds to CASSLEAGVAYEQYF. The DNA reads TGCGCCAGCAGCTTGGAGGCCGGGGTCGCCTACGAGCAGTACTTC.